The 27 T cell receptor beta chains given below trace back to one sample, sequenced in a study of shared clonotypes between healthy human individuals. Repertoires were generated with immunoSEQ multiplex PCR, while TCRdb's copy carries only in-frame clones and drops some. This sample carries roughly 1,500,000 clones, 98% of them seen once, and the ten largest clones take approximately 0.45%. Material: naive CD4+ T cells sorted from blood. As to subset: CD45RA+ positively selected. These receptor sequences come from a young man in good health.

This CDR3 reads CASGNRGTLFF. CDR3 DNA: TGCGCCAGCGGAAACCGAGGCACGCTGTTTTTT. The rearrangement links TRBV10-1 to TRBJ2-2; D ambiguous. The length of the CDR3 is 11 residues. Trimming shortened V by 8 bases and J by 13 bases, and 14 bases separated the two germline ends. In germline, CDR1 is WNHNN, CDR2 SYGVQD (reference sequence).

The chain has TRBV5-1 and TRBJ1-2, with D possibly TRBD1 on 6 matching bases. Trimming removed 2 bases at V and 8 bases at J, with 13 bases between. CDR3 length: 13 amino acids. CDR1 and CDR2 (germline): SGHRS, YFSETQ. CDR3 sequence (DNA): TGCGCCAGCAGCTTAGGGACATCCGGGGGCTACACCTTC. It codes for CASSLGTSGGYTF.

The chain has TRBV28 and TRBJ2-5, with 7 bases matching TRBD2. The V and J ends lost 5 bases and 5 bases, in that order; junction bases with no gene match: 14. This CDR3 is 16 amino acids long. Germline values: CDR1 MDHEN, CDR2 SYDVKM. CDR3 sequence reads: CASSGPRAGVAETQYF. CDR3 bases: TGTGCCAGCAGTGGTCCCCGGGCGGGAGTAGCGGAGACCCAGTACTTC.

About this clone itself: Other DNA sequences in this sample translate to the same CDR3. The rearrangement links TRBV9 to TRBJ2-6; D possibly corresponds to TRBD2 (5 bases). The germline CDR1 and CDR2 sequences are SGDLS and YYNGEE. This CDR3 spans 15 amino acids. Deletions cut 2 bases from V and 0 bases from J, with 6 bases between. CDR3 amino acids: CASSVEGSGANVLTF. The CDR3 DNA sequence: TGTGCCAGCAGCGTCGAGGGCTCTGGGGCCAACGTCCTGACTTTC. Drawing the rest from reference TRBV9 and TRBJ2-6, the complete variable domain is DSGVTQTPKHLITATGQRVTLRCSPRSGDLSVYWYQQSLDQGLQFLIQYYNGEERAKGNILERFSAQQFPDLHSELNLSSLELGDSALYFCASSVEGSGANVLTFGAGSRLTVL.

This clone appeared a single time. The chain uses TRBV19 and TRBJ2-7, with D perhaps assigned TRBD1 or TRBD2 (5 bases each). The ends were cut back, 1 base at V and 3 bases at J, with 10 bases in the middle. Germline CDR1 LNHDA, CDR2 SQIVND (reference sequence). CDR3 size: 14 residues. The CDR3 loop reads CASSIVGDRYEQYF. CDR3 bases: TGTGCCAGTAGTATAGTGGGGGACCGCTACGAGCAGTACTTC.

The chain carries TRBV9 and TRBJ2-5; 11 positions match TRBD2. J gave up 5 bases and V 4 bases, and 4 bases lay outside the gene matches. This CDR3 has 14 residues. Germline-derived CDR1 and CDR2 are SGDLS and YYNGEE. CDR3 amino acids: CASSTSGSKETQYF. The CDR3, as DNA: TGTGCCAGCAGCACTAGCGGGAGTAAGGAGACCCAGTACTTC.

The genes are TRBV30 and TRBJ1-4; D is unclear. This CDR3 has 10 amino acids. Germline assignment: CDR1 GTSNPN and CDR2 SVGIG (reference sequence). The germline V and J ends were trimmed by 1 base and 13 bases, with 7 bases remaining between them. CDR3 residues: CAWSAGRLFF. The CDR3 nucleotides read TGTGCCTGGAGTGCCGGGAGACTGTTTTTT.

Only a few counts were recorded for this clone. Other DNA sequences in this specimen translate into the identical CDR3. V is TRBV28 and J is TRBJ2-5, with D perhaps matching TRBD1 (5 bases). V was clipped by 2 bases and J by 1 base, with 8 bases between them. This CDR3 has 14 residues. Germline V CDR1 and CDR2: MDHEN, SYDVKM. Here the CDR3 DNA reads TGTGCCAGCAGTTTAAGACAGACCCAAGAGACCCAGTACTTC. It codes for CASSLRQTQETQYF.

V gene TRBV5-1 combines with J gene TRBJ2-7; 7 nucleotides align to TRBD1. This CDR3 has 15 amino acids. The V and J ends lost 1 base and 6 bases, in that order; junction bases with no gene match: 10. Germline CDR1 and CDR2: SGHRS and YFSETQ. CDR3 in amino acids: CASSLTPTGMAEQYF. The CDR3 region has the DNA TGCGCCAGCAGCTTGACCCCGACAGGGATGGCCGAGCAGTACTTC.

The V and J genes are TRBV20-1 and TRBJ1-2; D gene uncertain. Trimming shortened V by 3 bases and J by 12 bases, and 14 bases separated the two germline ends. The length of the CDR3 is 11 residues. Germline CDR1 DFQATT, CDR2 SNEGSKA (reference sequence). The CDR3 here is CSARFPIGDTF. The CDR3 DNA follows: TGCAGTGCTAGGTTCCCCATTGGTGACACCTTC.

The chain joins TRBV19 to TRBJ2-7; TRBD2 matches 7 bases. V shed 5 bases and J 1 base; nucleotides not matched to a gene: 5. The germline gives CDR1 LNHDA, CDR2 SQIVND (reference sequence). The CDR3 contains 14 residues. CDR3 coding DNA: TGTGCCAGTAGTTCATCCGGGAGGTCCTACGAGCAGTACTTC. This codes for CASSSSGRSYEQYF.

The chain couples TRBV10-1 to TRBJ2-1; D not resolved. Per germline, CDR1 WNHNN and CDR2 SYGVQD (reference sequence). This CDR3 contains 13 residues. V lost 6 bases to trimming and J lost 9 bases, with 15 bases between them. The CDR3 DNA sequence: TGCGCCAGCAGCGGAACAGTGGTGGGTGAGCAGTTCTTC. Translating gives CASSGTVVGEQFF.

This chain uses TRBV29-1 with TRBJ2-2; D tentatively fits TRBD1 or TRBD2 (7 bases each). The germline V gene has CDR1 SQVTM and CDR2 ANQGSEA. The CDR3 sequence is 14 residues long. In DNA, the CDR3 is TGCAGTGTTACCGGGACAGCGGGGCCCGGGGAGCTGTTTTTT. Translated: CSVTGTAGPGELFF.

This clone appeared a single time. The chain uses TRBV2 and TRBJ1-2; D is ambiguous. The CDR3 sequence is 13 residues long. V was shortened by 6 bases and J by 4 bases, with 12 bases between the two germline ends. From germline, CDR1 is SNHLY and CDR2 FYNNEI. DNA for the CDR3: TGTGCCAGCAGGTACGGGGTTACCTATGGCTACACCTTC. Translation gives CASRYGVTYGYTF.

This chain uses TRBV9 with TRBJ2-7, with D possibly TRBD2 on 5 matching bases. The V end lost 3 bases, the J end lost 3 bases, and 10 bases lay between the germline ends. Germline CDR1 and CDR2: SGDLS and YYNGEE. The CDR3 is made up of 13 amino acids. CDR3 nucleotides: TGTGCCAGCAGCGGGTTGAGGGACTACGAGCAGTACTTC. As protein: CASSGLRDYEQYF.

CDR3 amino acids: CASSQDIAGGDTQYF. CDR3 sequence (DNA): TGTGCCAGCAGCCAAGATATAGCGGGAGGAGATACGCAGTATTTT. The V call is TRBV4-2, the J call TRBJ2-3; 10 nucleotides line up with TRBD2. The CDR3 runs 15 residues. Trimming cost V 0 bases and J 5 bases; bases outside gene matches: 2. Germline V gene sequence: CDR1 LGHNA, CDR2 YNFKEQ.

With respect to this clone: This specimen includes other DNA sequences encoding the same CDR3. The gene calls are TRBV5-1 and TRBJ2-3, with 12 bases aligning to TRBD2. Germline-derived CDR1 and CDR2 are SGHRS and YFSETQ. This CDR3 is built from 15 residues. V lost 6 bases and J lost 2; bases outside the gene matches: 4. The CDR3 region has the DNA TGCGCCAGCAATGGACTAGCGGGATCCACAGATACGCAGTATTTT. This codes for CASNGLAGSTDTQYF.

The chain is built from TRBV19 and TRBJ2-2, with 9 bases lining up with TRBD2. There are 18 residues in the CDR3. J was trimmed by 1 base and V by 4 bases; bases with no gene match: 10. Germline loops: CDR1 LNHDA, CDR2 SQIVND (reference sequence). CDR3 region: CASSRTGLARLNTGELFF. The DNA of the CDR3 is TGTGCCAGTAGTAGAACCGGACTAGCGAGGCTGAACACCGGGGAGCTGTTTTTT.

The V and J genes are TRBV6-1 and TRBJ2-7; 7 bases fit TRBD1. This CDR3 comprises 17 residues. Per germline, CDR1 MNHNS and CDR2 SASEGT. With V trimmed by 0 bases and J by 4 bases, 12 bases remained unmatched. CDR3: CASSEAGTVFHRYEQYF. CDR3 in DNA: TGTGCCAGCAGTGAAGCGGGGACAGTCTTCCACCGTTACGAGCAGTACTTC.

This chain connects TRBV5-1 to TRBJ2-5; D unresolved. The CDR3 has 13 residues. The germline CDR1 and CDR2 sequences are SGHRS and YFSETQ. Trimming shortened V by 0 bases and J by 6 bases, and 9 bases separated the two germline ends. The CDR3 reads CASSLDTVQTQYF. The CDR3 DNA sequence: TGCGCCAGCAGCTTGGATACGGTTCAGACCCAGTACTTC.

The rearrangement uses TRBV20-1 and TRBJ2-3; D unresolved. Germline assignment: CDR1 DFQATT and CDR2 SNEGSKA (reference sequence). The CDR3 contains 10 residues. This CDR3 reads CSPGADTQYF. The CDR3 bases are TGCAGCCCAGGCGCAGATACGCAGTATTTT.

This chain links TRBV9 with TRBJ2-2; TRBD1 might be the D (6 bases). Germline V gene data show CDR1 as SGDLS and CDR2 as YYNGEE. CDR3 length: 15 amino acids. The V end lost 2 bases, the J end lost 4 bases, and 12 bases lay between the germline ends. Written as DNA, the CDR3 is TGTGCCAGCAGCGTTAGCGAGGGGGTCACCGGGGAGCTGTTTTTT. This translates into CASSVSEGVTGELFF. Filled out from reference TRBV9 and TRBJ2-2, the complete variable domain reads DSGVTQTPKHLITATGQRVTLRCSPRSGDLSVYWYQQSLDQGLQFLIQYYNGEERAKGNILERFSAQQFPDLHSELNLSSLELGDSALYFCASSVSEGVTGELFFGEGSRLTVL.

The CDR3 nucleotides read TGTGCCAGTAGTCTCAGGGGGGCGGGAGAAGAGACCCAGTACTTC. This codes for CASSLRGAGEETQYF. The V gene is TRBV19, the J gene TRBJ2-5; either TRBD1 or TRBD2 may supply D (7 bases each). Between the trimmed V and J ends, which lost 5 bases and 3 bases, there was a span of 16 bases. Germline V CDR1 and CDR2: LNHDA, SQIVND (reference sequence). The CDR3 length is 15 residues.

The V gene is TRBV6-5, the J gene TRBJ2-7; D possibly corresponds to TRBD2 (6 bases). The CDR3 contains 16 residues. Germline CDR1 is MNHEY and CDR2 is SVGAGI. V shed 0 bases and J shed 9 bases, with 21 bases lying between them. The CDR3 DNA follows: TGTGCCAGCAGTTACTCCCGAATCGGGAGCGGGTCACGGCAGTACTTC. This encodes CASSYSRIGSGSRQYF.

The gene calls are TRBV25-1 and TRBJ2-7, with a possible D match to TRBD2 (6 bases). Trimming cost V 6 bases and J 3 bases, with 18 bases left between them. This CDR3 contains 15 residues. Germline V lookup: CDR1 MGHDK, CDR2 SYGVNS. This CDR3 is CASRGGGPLNYEQYF. The CDR3 bases are TGTGCCAGCAGGGGAGGAGGCCCCTTGAACTACGAGCAGTACTTC.

The J gene is TRBJ2-1, the V gene TRBV28; 7 positions agree with TRBD1. The CDR3 runs 14 residues. Germline V lookup: CDR1 MDHEN, CDR2 SYDVKM. Trimming cost V 5 bases and J 6 bases; bases outside gene matches: 7. This CDR3 reads CASSPQGPFNEQFF. The CDR3 bases are TGTGCCAGCAGTCCACAGGGGCCCTTCAATGAGCAGTTCTTC.

To note about this clone: The sample contains more than one DNA sequence encoding this CDR3. The chain combines TRBV9 with TRBJ1-1; no clear D. This CDR3 spans 13 amino acids. V was cut by 0 bases and J by 4 bases, with 7 bases left in between. The germline V gene encodes CDR1 SGDLS and CDR2 YYNGEE. The DNA of the CDR3 is TGTGCCAGCAGCGTAGGGGGTAGCACTGAAGCTTTCTTT. Amino acid sequence: CASSVGGSTEAFF.